These 22 T cell receptor beta chains came from one sample sequenced in a study of type 1 regulatory T cells. TCRdb processed the reads anew with MiXCR; each CDR3 protein has one entry. The sample consists of some 18,000 distinct CDR3 sequences, 9.5% to 13% of them appearing once. The sequenced sample was CD4+ T cells, either the whole sample or a sorted fraction (not recorded which). The source is a human donor in good health.

As regards this clonotype: This may be a read error, as it is one base from a much larger clone. CDR3 nucleotide sequence: TGTGCCACCAGTGATTCCGGGCTAGTCGCCGGGGAGCTGTTTTTT. Translation gives CATSDSGLVAGELFF. This chain uses TRBV24-1 with TRBJ2-2; D not certain. This CDR3 has 15 residues. Germline lookup yields CDR1 KGHDR and CDR2 SFDVKD. Trimming removed 2 bases from V and 6 bases from J, with 12 bases in between.

V usage is TRBV6-1 and J usage is TRBJ2-4; D remains ambiguous. CDR1 MNHNS and CDR2 SASEGT come from the germline V gene. The CDR3 is 13 residues long. Trimming removed 6 bases at V and 5 bases at J, with 11 bases between. This CDR3 reads CASRQPPQNIQYF. CDR3 DNA: TGTGCCAGCAGGCAACCTCCCCAAAACATTCAGTACTTC.

Notes on this clonotype: Relative to the germline gene, one junction end is altered; a read error may explain this. The chain has TRBV5-6 and TRBJ1-1; TRBD1 aligns across 7 bases. CDR3 length: 14 amino acids. Germline-derived CDR1 and CDR2 are SGHDT and YYEEEE. CDR3 region: CTSSLTGPNTEAFF. In DNA, the CDR3 is TGTACCAGCAGCTTGACAGGGCCGAACACTGAAGCTTTCTTT.

This clonotype occurred many times. V gene TRBV14 combines with J gene TRBJ2-7; TRBD1 matches 10 bases. V lost 0 bases to trimming and J lost 4 bases; unmatched junction nucleotides: 9. The CDR3 sequence is 17 residues long. Germline values: CDR1 SGHDN, CDR2 FVKESK. Written as DNA, the CDR3 is TGTGCCAGCAGCCAAGATACCGGGACAGGGGTTTCTTACGAGCAGTACTTC. Translating gives CASSQDTGTGVSYEQYF.

The rearrangement links TRBV5-1 to TRBJ2-7; D is perhaps TRBD1 (5 bases). CDR3 size: 13 residues. Trimming removed 0 bases at V and 5 bases at J, with 9 bases between. CDR1 SGHRS and CDR2 YFSETQ come from the germline V gene. CDR3 residues: CASSLDRSHEQYF. For the CDR3, the DNA is TGCGCCAGCAGCTTGGACAGGTCCCACGAGCAGTACTTC.

The chain carries TRBV7-6 and TRBJ2-5; D remains unclear. Per the germline V gene, CDR1 is SGHVS and CDR2 is FNYEAQ. V was clipped by 7 bases and J by 4 bases, with 13 bases between them. The CDR3 has 13 residues. The CDR3 reads CASTPWAGETQYF. In DNA, the CDR3 is TGTGCCAGCACCCCATGGGCAGGAGAGACCCAGTACTTC. Drawing the rest from reference TRBV7-6 and TRBJ2-5, the complete variable domain is GAGVSQSPRYKVTKRGQDVALRCDPISGHVSLYWYRQALGQGPEFLTYFNYEAQQDKSGLPNDRFSAERPEGSISTLTIQRTEQRDSAMYRCASTPWAGETQYFGPGTRLLVL.

This chain links TRBV7-9 with TRBJ2-1; 10 bases agree with TRBD2. V shed 5 bases and J 0 bases; nucleotides not matched to a gene: 16. This CDR3 is 20 amino acids long. The germline V gene has CDR1 SEHNR and CDR2 FQNEAQ (reference sequence). The CDR3 coding sequence is TGTGCCAGCAGCCGAATAGGAATTCAGCGGGAGGGCTTCTCCTACAATGAGCAGTTCTTC. It specifies CASSRIGIQREGFSYNEQFF.

This clonotype has at least ten counts. This chain uses TRBV28 with TRBJ1-2; 7 nucleotides line up with TRBD1. The V segment lost 6 bases and the J segment 4 bases; nucleotides outside the gene matches: 11. There are 15 residues in the CDR3. Looked up from germline, CDR1 is MDHEN and CDR2 is SYDVKM. CDR3 sequence: CASSTETGTVYGYTF. The CDR3 DNA sequence: TGTGCCAGCAGCACCGAGACCGGGACAGTCTATGGCTACACCTTC.

This clonotype showed up just a few times. This chain joins TRBV19 and TRBJ1-1, with D uncertain. The germline V gene encodes CDR1 LNHDA and CDR2 SQIVND (reference sequence). The CDR3 spans 14 residues. Trimming stripped 7 bases from V and 9 bases from J, with 21 bases between. The CDR3 DNA reads as TGTGCCAGTACTACGGAGAGTCGATCATCCCAAGCTTTCTTT. Translated: CASTTESRSSQAFF.

This clonotype was observed at least ten times. The chain uses TRBV20-1 and TRBJ2-1; D is uncertain. The CDR3 contains 16 residues. Trimming removed 0 bases from V and 4 bases from J, with 16 bases in between. Germline V lookup: CDR1 DFQATT, CDR2 SNEGSKA (reference sequence). In DNA, the CDR3 is TGCAGTGCTAGAGATCGTCGGCTAAATCCTTACAATGAGCAGTTCTTC. Its translation is CSARDRRLNPYNEQFF.

This clonotype was found many times. The chain joins TRBV25-1 to TRBJ2-3; D gene unclear. Germline lookup yields CDR1 MGHDK and CDR2 SYGVNS. The CDR3 is 12 amino acids. Trimming left V 3 bases short and J 2 bases short, with 3 bases between. CDR3 sequence: CASSDATDTQYF. The CDR3 nucleotides read TGTGCCAGCAGTGACGCCACAGATACGCAGTATTTT.

J is TRBJ2-1 and V is TRBV7-9, with D perhaps given as TRBD1 or TRBD2 (5 bases each). Per germline, CDR1 SEHNR and CDR2 FQNEAQ (reference sequence). Trimming left V 3 bases short and J 6 bases short, with 15 bases between. The CDR3 is 15 amino acids. The CDR3 loop is CASSLGRTPGNEQFF. In nucleotides, the CDR3 is TGTGCCAGCAGCTTGGGACGGACCCCAGGCAATGAGCAGTTCTTC.

V is TRBV20-1 and J is TRBJ1-5; D remains ambiguous. The CDR3 is made up of 12 amino acids. The germline V gene has CDR1 DFQATT and CDR2 SNEGSKA (reference sequence). The V gene lost 6 bases and the J gene lost 5 bases, with 11 bases spanning the gap. The CDR3 DNA reads TGCAGTGCCACTTCAGGCGATCAGCCCCAGCATTTT. Translated, it gives CSATSGDQPQHF.

In the case of this clonotype: A much bigger clone sits one base away, suggesting this may be a read error. The V and J genes are TRBV20-1 and TRBJ2-3; 9 bases align to TRBD2. CDR3 size: 15 residues. Germline trimming cut 7 bases from V and 7 bases from J; bases unmatched to any gene: 15. Germline assignment: CDR1 DFQATT and CDR2 SNEGSKA (reference sequence). This CDR3 reads CSVGPLAGVVNTQYF. CDR3 nucleotides: TGCAGTGTTGGACCGTTAGCGGGAGTTGTAAATACGCAGTATTTT.

This clonotype occurred many times. The chain couples TRBV9 to TRBJ2-1, with 10 bases lining up with TRBD2. CDR3 size: 14 residues. V lost 0 bases and J lost 8; bases outside the gene matches: 2. Looked up from germline, CDR1 is SGDLS and CDR2 is YYNGEE. The CDR3 sequence: CASSVASGSDEQFF. Written as DNA, the CDR3 is TGTGCCAGCAGCGTAGCTAGCGGGAGTGATGAGCAGTTCTTC.

This clonotype came up a few times. This chain uses TRBV28 with TRBJ1-6; D is perhaps TRBD1 (5 bases). Trimming stripped 6 bases from V and 1 base from J, with 10 bases between. CDR1 and CDR2 from the germline V gene are MDHEN and SYDVKM. The CDR3 is 15 amino acids. CDR3 residues: CASRTQGSYNSPLHF. CDR3 DNA sequence: TGTGCCAGCAGAACCCAGGGTTCCTATAATTCACCCCTCCACTTT. Variable domain in full (rest from reference TRBV28 and TRBJ1-6): DVKVTQSSRYLVKRTGEKVFLECVQDMDHENMFWYRQDPGLGLRLIYFSYDVKMKEKGDIPEGYSVSREKKERFSLILESASTNQTSMYLCASRTQGSYNSPLHFGNGTRLTVT.

The V call is TRBV5-6, the J call TRBJ2-3; weak D call: TRBD2 (5 bases). Germline V gene sequence: CDR1 SGHDT, CDR2 YYEEEE. The length of the CDR3 is 16 residues. The V end was cut by 2 bases, the J end by 3 bases, with 16 bases between. CDR3 sequence (DNA): TGTGCCAGCAGCTTTGAGATTAGCGAGGTAACAGATACGCAGTATTTT. Residues: CASSFEISEVTDTQYF.

This clonotype came up many times. The chain recombines TRBV7-2 with TRBJ2-1, with 11 bases identical to TRBD2. Germline loops: CDR1 SGHTA, CDR2 FQGNSA. The CDR3 contains 15 residues. Unmatched junction bases numbered 4, after V lost 0 bases and J lost 9 bases. CDR3 sequence reads: CASSLAPGTSGEQFF. As DNA, the CDR3 is TGTGCCAGCAGCTTAGCCCCCGGGACTAGCGGTGAGCAGTTCTTC.

This clonotype has at least ten counts. The chain is built from TRBV5-1 and TRBJ2-1; no clear D. The V and J ends lost 4 bases and 7 bases respectively, with 12 bases between them. Germline assignment: CDR1 SGHRS and CDR2 YFSETQ. This CDR3 region has 13 residues. The CDR3 sequence: CASSPGTRNEQFF. CDR3 nucleotide sequence: TGCGCCAGCAGCCCTGGCACCCGTAATGAGCAGTTCTTC.

By sample fraction, this clonotype is medium-sized. This chain links TRBV15 with TRBJ1-1; D gene ambiguous. CDR3 size: 13 residues. CDR1 and CDR2 (germline): LNHNV, YYDKDF (reference sequence). The germline V and J ends were trimmed by 0 bases and 8 bases, with 10 bases remaining between them. Here the CDR3 reads CATSRDVYGEAFF. The CDR3 nucleotides read TGTGCCACCAGCAGAGACGTGTACGGAGAAGCTTTCTTT.

This clonotype was seen at least ten times. V and J are TRBV5-8 and TRBJ1-2; the D is unclear. Germline V gene sequence: CDR1 SGHTS, CDR2 YDEGEE. Trimming stripped 0 bases from V and 5 bases from J, with 8 bases between. The CDR3 has 13 amino acids. DNA of the CDR3: TGTGCCAGCAGCTTGGGTCAGTCTTATGGCTACACCTTC. It codes for CASSLGQSYGYTF.

This clonotype occurred a few times. The J gene is TRBJ2-7, the V gene TRBV5-1; D gene ambiguous. This CDR3 is 13 amino acids long. Germline V gene data show CDR1 as SGHRS and CDR2 as YFSETQ. Trimming pared 1 base from V and 0 bases from J, leaving 5 bases between. As DNA, the CDR3 is TGCGCCAGCAGCTTGCAGGACTCCTACGAGCAGTACTTC. It specifies CASSLQDSYEQYF.